This T cell receptor (beta chain) was captured in a study of CD8 T cells in ankylosing spondylitis. Study-wide points: A CD8+ phenotype characterized the disease-linked clones, which were relatively rare in peripheral blood. Roughly eight highly homologous variants formed a TCR beta motif that appeared characteristic of ankylosing spondylitis blood. Previously reported in reactive arthritis synovial fluid and blood were some of the motif variants. Significantly higher representation of disease-linked clones was reported for matched ankylosing spondylitis synovial fluid.

Worth noting for this clonotype: No antigen is known for it.

Each TCR beta library was made by quantitative 5'-RACE that incorporated molecular barcodes. TCRdb re-called the 5' RACE reads through MiXCR, storing one row per CDR3 protein. The table shows hundreds of thousands of distinct CDR3 sequences, with approximately 12% occurring only once. Trimming took off 5 bases at V and 9 bases at J, with 23 bases between the two ends. From germline, CDR1 is DFQATT and CDR2 SNEGSKA (reference sequence). The CDR3 runs to 15 residues. The sample comprised blood, either unsorted or a sorted T cell fraction (not recorded which). This chain joins TRBV20-1 and TRBJ2-1, with a possible D match to TRBD1 (6 bases). This sequence was found in a male donor with ankylosing spondylitis. CDR3 residues: CSAGGPRVEGTEQFF. CDR3 coding DNA: TGCAGTGCTGGGGGCCCTAGAGTCGAAGGGACTGAGCAGTTCTTC.